This record looks at one T cell receptor beta chain sequence and its context. The CDR3 has 15 residues. Germline values: CDR1 SGHVS, CDR2 FQNEAQ. UMI-labeled TRB cDNA libraries were prepared by 5' RACE. TCRdb derives one entry per CDR3 protein from the 5' RACE reads, leaving out DNA. The table counts approximately 52,000 distinct CDR3 sequences; 20% to 25% lies in the top ten. The data were obtained in a study of CXCR3-negative and CXCR3-positive naive CD8 T cells. V usage is TRBV7-8 and J usage is TRBJ2-1; TCRdb's D call of TRBD2 is untestable without DNA. This clonotype originated in a human donor in good health. Some clones in this sample may be carry-over from other donors' samples. The sequenced material came from memory CD8+ T cells from blood. This CDR3 is CASSWVGPPGDEQFF.